These T cell receptor beta chains were read from a single sample in a study of shared clonotypes between healthy human individuals. Profiling relied on immunoSEQ multiplex PCR, and the TCRdb table lists in-frame clones only, not all of them. The sample holds 2,500,000 or so clones, roughly 90% seen once. Material for sequencing was naive CD4+ T cells from PBMCs. The receptors were gathered from a man younger than 30 in good health. Some clones in this sample may be carry-over from other donors' samples. Both conserved end residues are part of each CDR3. Each record gives: V gene, CDR3 length, D gene, J gene, clone size, CDR3 DNA, CDR3 protein. A D gene is named only where the DNA matches it firmly. Rows give clone size only sometimes, using once, few, many, or a class for an expanded clone.

TRBV28	12	NA	TRBJ2-7	NA	TGTGCCAGCAGTCTATCAGGGAACGAGCAGTACTTC	CASSLSGNEQYF
TRBV19	15	NA	TRBJ2-3	NA	TGTGCCAGTAGTATAGACGAAACTGGGAGTTATACGCAGTATTTT	CASSIDETGSYTQYF
TRBV11-3	14	NA	TRBJ2-2	NA	TGTGCCAGCAGCTTAGAAGTTAGCGCCGGGGAGCTGTTTTTT	CASSLEVSAGELFF
TRBV18	15	NA	TRBJ2-3	NA	TGTGCCAGCTCACTCCGGGACGGTAACACAGATACGCAGTATTTT	CASSLRDGNTDTQYF
TRBV5-4	16	TRBD2	TRBJ2-2	NA	TGTGCCAGCAGCTTGACTAGCGGGCTACCTATGGGGGAGCTGTTTTTT	CASSLTSGLPMGELFF
TRBV4-2	17	TRBD2	TRBJ2-1	NA	TGTGCCAGCAGCCAAGTAGGACTAGCGGATTCCTACAATGAGCAGTTCTTC	CASSQVGLADSYNEQFF
TRBV5-4	14	NA	TRBJ1-2	NA	TGTGCCAGCAGCTTGGAGCGGGAGGTCGGTGGCTACACCTTC	CASSLEREVGGYTF
TRBV18	11	NA	TRBJ2-1	NA	TGTGCCAGCTCTCCCTCCGGTGAGCAGTTCTTC	CASSPSGEQFF
TRBV6-5	13	NA	TRBJ2-1	NA	TGTGCCAGCAGTAGACTTTCCTACAATGAGCAGTTCTTC	CASSRLSYNEQFF
TRBV2	11	NA	TRBJ1-3	few	TGTGCCAGCAGTGAAGGAAACACCATATATTTT	CASSEGNTIYF
TRBV11-2	13	TRBD2	TRBJ2-7	NA	TGTGCCAGCGGGTGGACTAGCGGGTACGAGCAGTACTTC	CASGWTSGYEQYF
TRBV5-6	16	NA	TRBJ1-3	NA	TGTGCCAGCAGGGGACCCGGGACGGCCTCTGGAAACACCATATATTTT	CASRGPGTASGNTIYF
TRBV7-3	13	TRBD1	TRBJ2-5	NA	TGTGCCAGCAGCCGGACAGGGGGAGAGACCCAGTACTTC	CASSRTGGETQYF
TRBV5-4	11	NA	TRBJ2-1	once	TGTGCCAGCAGCCGGGGGAATGAGCAGTTCTTC	CASSRGNEQFF
TRBV28	15	TRBD1	TRBJ1-1	NA	TGTGCCAGCAGTCCAGGGACAGGGTTCTTTGCTGAAGCTTTCTTT	CASSPGTGFFAEAFF
TRBV27	15	NA	TRBJ2-5	NA	TGTGCCAGCAGACCCGAAATAGGGTACCAAGAGACCCAGTACTTC	CASRPEIGYQETQYF
TRBV28	12	TRBD2	TRBJ2-7	NA	TGTGCCAGCCAGGGAGGGGCCTACGAGCAGTACTTC	CASQGGAYEQYF
TRBV19	15	TRBD1	TRBJ1-2	NA	TGTGCCAGTAGTATAGACGAGGACAGGGGCTATGGCTACACCTTC	CASSIDEDRGYGYTF
TRBV7-3	16	TRBD2	TRBJ2-1	NA	TGTGCCAGCAGCTTAACGGGTAGCGGGATGTACAATGAGCAGTTCTTC	CASSLTGSGMYNEQFF
TRBV15	14	TRBD1	TRBJ2-7	once	TGTGCCACCAGCAGACGGGACAGCTCCTACGAGCAGTACTTC	CATSRRDSSYEQYF
TRBV19	17	TRBD1	TRBJ1-1	NA	TGTGCCAGTAGTTCCCCGACAGGGGGCGCAGGGAACACTGAAGCTTTCTTT	CASSSPTGGAGNTEAFF
TRBV11-2	18	NA	TRBJ2-5	NA	TGTGCCAGCAGCTTAGGTCCTGGCTCCGGGGGGCTACAAGAGACCCAGTACTTC	CASSLGPGSGGLQETQYF
TRBV14	16	TRBD2	TRBJ2-1	NA	TGTGCCAGCAGCACCCTAGCGGGCGACTCCTACAATGAGCAGTTCTTC	CASSTLAGDSYNEQFF
TRBV30	13	NA	TRBJ1-5	NA	TGTGCCTGGGGGGACCATCAGGGTCAGCCCCAGCATTTT	CAWGDHQGQPQHF
TRBV14	14	TRBD1	TRBJ2-7	once	TGTGCCAGCAGCCAAGTCGGGACAGGGGGCGAGCAGTACTTC	CASSQVGTGGEQYF
TRBV19	17	TRBD2	TRBJ2-2	once	TGTGCCAGTAGAATAGTAGGGGCTAGCGGGAAAGTCGGGGAGCTGTTTTTT	CASRIVGASGKVGELFF
TRBV4-3	16	NA	TRBJ1-4	NA	TGCGCCAGCAGCCAATCCCGGCCTATGGCTAATGAAAAACTGTTTTTT	CASSQSRPMANEKLFF
TRBV6-5	15	NA	TRBJ1-1	NA	TGTGCCAGCAGTTACCGTGGACAGAGGATCACTGAAGCTTTCTTT	CASSYRGQRITEAFF
TRBV18	14	NA	TRBJ1-5	few	TGTGCCAGCTCACCAGGACAGTACAATCAGCCCCAGCATTTT	CASSPGQYNQPQHF
TRBV27	16	TRBD2	TRBJ2-1	NA	TGTGCCAGCAGTTCGATAGCGGGACCTACGACGGATGAGCAGTTCTTC	CASSSIAGPTTDEQFF
TRBV18	14	NA	TRBJ2-7	NA	TGTGCCAGCTCACCGGGACACACACCCTACGAGCAGTACTTC	CASSPGHTPYEQYF
TRBV5-6	16	TRBD2	TRBJ2-3	NA	TGTGCCAGCAGCTCTCTACTAGCGGTCGGCACAGATACGCAGTATTTT	CASSSLLAVGTDTQYF
TRBV14	15	NA	TRBJ1-2	NA	TGTGCCAGCAGCCCCCGGGGGATTGGAAACTATGGCTACACCTTC	CASSPRGIGNYGYTF
TRBV4-1	17	TRBD1	TRBJ1-2	NA	TGCGCCAGCAGCCAAGGACCGGGACAGGGGGTTAACTATGGCTACACCTTC	CASSQGPGQGVNYGYTF
TRBV5-6	17	NA	TRBJ2-5	NA	TGTGCCAGCAGCTCGGGGGTGGAGGGCCGGGCCTTGGGGATCCAGTACTTC	CASSSGVEGRALGIQYF
TRBV11-1	16	TRBD2	TRBJ2-1	NA	TGTGCCAGCAGCTTAAGGGGCGGGAGGTCCTACAATGAGCAGTTCTTC	CASSLRGGRSYNEQFF